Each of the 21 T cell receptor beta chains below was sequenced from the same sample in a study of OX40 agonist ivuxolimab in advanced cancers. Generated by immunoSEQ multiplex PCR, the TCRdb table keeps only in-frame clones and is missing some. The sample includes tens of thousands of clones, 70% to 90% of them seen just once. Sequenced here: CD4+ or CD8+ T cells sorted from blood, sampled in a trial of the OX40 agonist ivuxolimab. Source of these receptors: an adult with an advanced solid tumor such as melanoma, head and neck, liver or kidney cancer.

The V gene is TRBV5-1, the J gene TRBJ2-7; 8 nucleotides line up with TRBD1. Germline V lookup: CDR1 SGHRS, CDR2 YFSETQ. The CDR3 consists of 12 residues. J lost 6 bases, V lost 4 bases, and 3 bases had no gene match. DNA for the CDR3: TGCGCCAGCAGCGTACAGGGGGTCGAGCAGTACTTC. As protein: CASSVQGVEQYF.

The CDR3 DNA reads as TGTGCCAGCAGCTTAGCTGGGGGCTTCTCCTACAATGAGCAGTTCTTC. This encodes CASSLAGGFSYNEQFF. The chain has TRBV7-9 and TRBJ2-1, with TRBD1 as a possible D gene (6 bases). Trimming pared 0 bases from V and 0 bases from J, leaving 9 bases between. Germline CDR1 and CDR2: SEHNR and FQNEAQ (reference sequence). The CDR3 spans 16 residues. The whole variable domain, filled in from reference TRBV7-9 and TRBJ2-1, reads DTGVSQNPRHKITKRGQNVTFRCDPISEHNRLYWYRQTLGQGPEFLTYFQNEAQLEKSRLLSDRFSAERPKGSFSTLEIQRTEQGDSAMYLCASSLAGGFSYNEQFFGPGTRLTVL.

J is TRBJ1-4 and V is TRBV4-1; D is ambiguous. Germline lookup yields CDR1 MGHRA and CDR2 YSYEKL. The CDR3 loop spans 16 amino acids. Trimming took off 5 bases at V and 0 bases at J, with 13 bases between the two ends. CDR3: CASSEIDGATNEKLFF. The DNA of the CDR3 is TGCGCCAGCAGCGAAATTGACGGTGCAACTAATGAAAAACTGTTTTTT.

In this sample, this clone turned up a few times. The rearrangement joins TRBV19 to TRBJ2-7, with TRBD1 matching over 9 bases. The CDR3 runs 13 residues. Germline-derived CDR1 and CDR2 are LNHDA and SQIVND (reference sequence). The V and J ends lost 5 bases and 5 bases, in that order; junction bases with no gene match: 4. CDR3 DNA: TGTGCCAGTAGTCCGGGACAGGGTAACGAGCAGTACTTC. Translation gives CASSPGQGNEQYF.

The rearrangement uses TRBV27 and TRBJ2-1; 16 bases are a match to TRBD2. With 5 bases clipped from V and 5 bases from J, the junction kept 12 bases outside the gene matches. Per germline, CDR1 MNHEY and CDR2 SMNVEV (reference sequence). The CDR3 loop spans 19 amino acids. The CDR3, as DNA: TGTGCCAGCAGTCACCCGGGACTAGCGGGAGGGCGGGGTAACAATGAGCAGTTCTTC. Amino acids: CASSHPGLAGGRGNNEQFF.

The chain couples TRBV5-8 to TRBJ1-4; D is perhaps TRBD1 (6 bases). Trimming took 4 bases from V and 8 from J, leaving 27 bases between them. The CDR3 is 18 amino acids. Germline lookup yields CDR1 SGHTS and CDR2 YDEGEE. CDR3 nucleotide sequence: TGTGCCAGCAGCGACCCTTCGACAGGTACAGCGGTTGAGGAAAAACTGTTTTTT. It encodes CASSDPSTGTAVEEKLFF.

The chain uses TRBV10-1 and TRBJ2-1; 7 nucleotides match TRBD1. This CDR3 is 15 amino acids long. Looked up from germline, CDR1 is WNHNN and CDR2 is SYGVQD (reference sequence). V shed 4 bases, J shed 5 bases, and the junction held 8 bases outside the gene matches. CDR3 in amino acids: CASSGFAGTDNEQFF. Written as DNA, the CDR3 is TGCGCCAGCAGTGGTTTTGCCGGGACAGACAATGAGCAGTTCTTC.

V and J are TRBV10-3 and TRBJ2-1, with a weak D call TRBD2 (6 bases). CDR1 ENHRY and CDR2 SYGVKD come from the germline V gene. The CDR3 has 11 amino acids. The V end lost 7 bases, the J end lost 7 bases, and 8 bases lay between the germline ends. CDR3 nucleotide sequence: TGTGCCATCACCCGGGGGAATGAGCAGTTCTTC. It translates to CAITRGNEQFF.

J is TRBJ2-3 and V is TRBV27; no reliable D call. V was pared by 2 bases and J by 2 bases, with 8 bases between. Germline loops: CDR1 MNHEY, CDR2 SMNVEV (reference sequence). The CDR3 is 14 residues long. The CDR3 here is CASSLRHSTDTQYF. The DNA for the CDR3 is TGTGCCAGCAGTTTACGGCACTCCACAGATACGCAGTATTTT.

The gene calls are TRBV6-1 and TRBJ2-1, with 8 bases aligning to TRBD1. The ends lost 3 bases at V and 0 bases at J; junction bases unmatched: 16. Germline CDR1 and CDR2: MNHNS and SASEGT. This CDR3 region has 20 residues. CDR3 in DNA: TGTGCCAGCAGTGATCCCCCGGGACAGGTTCGGATTAGCTCCTACAATGAGCAGTTCTTC. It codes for CASSDPPGQVRISSYNEQFF.

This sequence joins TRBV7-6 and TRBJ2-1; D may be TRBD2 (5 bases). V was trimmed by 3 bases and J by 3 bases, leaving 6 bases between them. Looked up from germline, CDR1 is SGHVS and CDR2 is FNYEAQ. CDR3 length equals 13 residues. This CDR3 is CASSFRDYNEQFF. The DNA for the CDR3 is TGTGCCAGCAGCTTTCGGGACTACAATGAGCAGTTCTTC.

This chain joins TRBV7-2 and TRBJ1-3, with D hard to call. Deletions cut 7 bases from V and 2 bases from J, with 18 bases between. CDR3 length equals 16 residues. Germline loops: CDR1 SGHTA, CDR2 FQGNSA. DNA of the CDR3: TGTGCCAGCATTCTAACCGGACGGATGACTGGAAACACCATATATTTT. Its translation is CASILTGRMTGNTIYF.

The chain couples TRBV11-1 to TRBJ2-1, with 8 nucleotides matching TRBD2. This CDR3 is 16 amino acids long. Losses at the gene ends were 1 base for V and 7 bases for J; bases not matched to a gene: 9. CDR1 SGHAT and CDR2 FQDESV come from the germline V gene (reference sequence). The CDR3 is CASSLEGLAGFNEQFF. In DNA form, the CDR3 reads TGTGCCAGCAGCTTAGAGGGGCTAGCGGGTTTTAATGAGCAGTTCTTC.

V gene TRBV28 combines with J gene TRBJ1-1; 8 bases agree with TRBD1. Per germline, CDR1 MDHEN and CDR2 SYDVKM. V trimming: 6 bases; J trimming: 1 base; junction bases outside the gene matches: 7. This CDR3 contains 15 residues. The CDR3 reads CASSFPGQANTEAFF. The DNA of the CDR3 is TGTGCCAGCAGCTTTCCGGGACAGGCGAACACTGAAGCTTTCTTT.

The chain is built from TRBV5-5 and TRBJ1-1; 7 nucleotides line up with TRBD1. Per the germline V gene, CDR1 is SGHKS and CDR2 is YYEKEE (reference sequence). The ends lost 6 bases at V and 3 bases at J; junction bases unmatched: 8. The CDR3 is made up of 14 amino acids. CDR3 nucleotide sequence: TGTGCCAGCACGACAGGGAGCGGGGACACTGAAGCTTTCTTT. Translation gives CASTTGSGDTEAFF. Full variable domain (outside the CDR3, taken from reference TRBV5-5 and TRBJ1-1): DAGVTQSPTHLIKTRGQQVTLRCSPISGHKSVSWYQQVLGQGPQFIFQYYEKEERGRGNFPDRFSARQFPNYSSELNVNALLLGDSALYLCASTTGSGDTEAFFGQGTRLTVV.

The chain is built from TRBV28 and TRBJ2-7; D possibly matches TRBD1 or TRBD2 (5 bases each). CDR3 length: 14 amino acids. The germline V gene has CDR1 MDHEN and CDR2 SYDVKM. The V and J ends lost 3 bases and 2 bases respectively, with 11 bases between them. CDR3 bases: TGTGCCAGCAGTTTGGGGGTGGCCCCCTACGAGCAGTACGTC. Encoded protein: CASSLGVAPYEQYV.

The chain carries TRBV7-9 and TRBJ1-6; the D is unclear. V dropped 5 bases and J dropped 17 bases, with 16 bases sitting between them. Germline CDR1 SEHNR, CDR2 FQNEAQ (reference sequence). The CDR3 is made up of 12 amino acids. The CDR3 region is CASSPPPGGVHF. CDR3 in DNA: TGTGCCAGCAGCCCCCCACCGGGCGGCGTCCACTTT.

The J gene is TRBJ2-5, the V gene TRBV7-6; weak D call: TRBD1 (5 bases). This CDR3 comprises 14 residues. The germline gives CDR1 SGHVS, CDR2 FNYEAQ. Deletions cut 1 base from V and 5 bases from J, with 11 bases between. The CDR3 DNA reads TGTGCCAGCAGCTTAGAAGCAGGGCGGGAGACCCAGTACTTC. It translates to CASSLEAGRETQYF.

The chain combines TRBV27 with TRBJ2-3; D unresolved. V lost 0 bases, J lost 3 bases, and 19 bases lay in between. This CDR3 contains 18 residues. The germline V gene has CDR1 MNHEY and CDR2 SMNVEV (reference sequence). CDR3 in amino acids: CASSLSPNGAQATDTQYF. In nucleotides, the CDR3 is TGTGCCAGCAGTTTATCTCCGAACGGCGCCCAGGCAACAGATACGCAGTATTTT.

The CDR3 protein is CASSDLQTQYF. The CDR3 nucleotides are TGCGCCAGCAGTGATTTACAGACGCAGTATTTT. The chain couples TRBV10-2 to TRBJ2-3; D ambiguous. From germline, CDR1 is WSHSY and CDR2 SAAADI. This CDR3 has 11 amino acids. Deletions cut 3 bases from V and 9 bases from J, with 7 bases between.

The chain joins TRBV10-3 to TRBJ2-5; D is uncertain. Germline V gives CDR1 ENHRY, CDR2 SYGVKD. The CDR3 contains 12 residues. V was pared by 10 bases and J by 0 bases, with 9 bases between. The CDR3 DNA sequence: TGTGCCACTTCAGAGTACCAAGAGACCCAGTACTTC. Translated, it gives CATSEYQETQYF.